Listed below are T cell receptor beta chains from one sample, sequenced in a study of blood T cells in healthy people across ages. TCRdb analysed the 5' RACE reads with MiXCR anew, one entry per CDR3 protein. The sample contains 700,000 to 800,000 distinct CDR3 sequences, 35% to 45% of which appear only once. Material: blood. These receptors all stem from a woman aged 55-70 years in good health. The CDR3 runs from the conserved cysteine through the conserved F or W. A D gene is named only where the DNA matches it firmly. Some rows have no size entry. The others give once, few or many, or a class for an expanded clone.

size,D,J,V,DNA,CDR3
.,.,TRBJ2-1,TRBV29-1,TGCAGCGTTGATTTCAGGGTCCCCAATGAGCAGTTCTTC,CSVDFRVPNEQFF
.,.,TRBJ2-7,TRBV7-2,TGTGCCAGCAATATACTAGGGGAGACCCGGTACTTC,CASNILGETRYF
many,.,TRBJ1-2,TRBV12-3/TRBV12-4,TGTGCCAGCAGTTTAGACACCTATGGCTACACCTTC,CASSLDTYGYTF
.,.,TRBJ2-1,TRBV30,TGTGCCTGGGGACTGGGGAATGAGCAGTTCTTC,CAWGLGNEQFF
many,.,TRBJ2-1,TRBV5-6,TGTGCCAGCAGCCTTGAGGGAGTGTACAATGAGCAGTTCTTC,CASSLEGVYNEQFF
.,TRBD2,TRBJ2-1,TRBV20-1,TGCAGTGCTAGGATACGGGGGGAGGGCGAGTACAATGAGCAGTTCTTC,CSARIRGEGEYNEQFF
.,TRBD1,TRBJ1-1,TRBV27,TGTGCTAGCAGTTTATCGATAACAGGGGCGTTAGGGAAAGCTTTCTTT,CASSLSITGALGKAFF
few,TRBD2,TRBJ2-5,TRBV20-1,TGCAGTGCTAGGGGGCTAGCGGAGCCCCAAGAGACCCAGTACTTC,CSARGLAEPQETQYF
.,.,TRBJ2-1,TRBV20-1,TGCAGTGCTAGAGACCCCAGTGGGTCGGGCAATGAGCAGTTCTTC,CSARDPSGSGNEQFF
.,TRBD1,TRBJ1-1,TRBV29-1,TGCAGCGTAGAGGGACAGGGTAAGGTTTTCTTT,CSVEGQGKVFF
.,TRBD2,TRBJ2-3,TRBV6-6,TGTGCCATCCGGGGGACTAGCGGGGGATCAGATACGCAGTATTTT,CAIRGTSGGSDTQYF
many,TRBD1,TRBJ2-5,TRBV7-2,TGTGCCAGCAGCTTGCGACAGGGTACCGAAGAGACCCAGTACTTC,CASSLRQGTEETQYF
few,TRBD2,TRBJ2-7,TRBV20-1,TGCAGTGCTAGAGGGGACTACTACGAGCAGTACTTC,CSARGDYYEQYF
.,.,TRBJ2-7,TRBV18,TGTGCCAGCTCACCACCGGAATCCTACGAGCAGTACTTC,CASSPPESYEQYF
.,.,TRBJ2-1,TRBV29-1,TGCAGCGTTGGGCAGGCCAGCTTCCAAGAGACCCAGTTCTTC,CSVGQASFQETQFF
.,TRBD2,TRBJ2-5,TRBV5-1,TGCGCCAGCAGCTTGGCTAGCGGGGAGTTCCAAGAGACCCAGTACTTC,CASSLASGEFQETQYF
once,TRBD1,TRBJ2-7,TRBV20-1,TGCAGTACTGGACAGGGTATTTACGAGCAGTACTTC,CSTGQGIYEQYF
few,.,TRBJ2-7,TRBV6-6,TGTGCCAGCAGTTACTCGAGTAGGGACAACTACGAGCAGTACTTC,CASSYSSRDNYEQYF
few,.,TRBJ2-3,TRBV29-1,TGCAGCGTTGGGTCAGGGTGGATTATAGGGGGAAGCACAGATACGCAGTATTTT,CSVGSGWIIGGSTDTQYF
.,.,TRBJ2-5,TRBV7-9,TGTGCCAGCAGCCCCGGGGGAGGTCGGACACACAATGAGCAGTACTTC,CASSPGGGRTHNEQYF
.,.,TRBJ2-6,TRBV7-6,TGTGCCAGCAGCTTAGAAGTAGGCTCTGGGGCCAACGTCCTGACTTTC,CASSLEVGSGANVLTF
many,.,TRBJ2-1,TRBV5-1,TGCGCCAGCAGCTTGAGATCCGACTTGGGAAATGAGCAGTTCTTC,CASSLRSDLGNEQFF
few,.,TRBJ2-1,TRBV3-1,TGTGCCAGCAGCCAAATCCGGGAGCAGTTCTTC,CASSQIREQFF
few,TRBD2,TRBJ2-3,TRBV6-1,TGTGCCAGCAGTGGGAGGACTAGCGGATACACAGATACGCAGTATTTT,CASSGRTSGYTDTQYF
.,.,TRBJ1-1,TRBV30,TGTGCCTGGAGTAGAAGTTTCAGGGACACTGAAGCTTTCTTT,CAWSRSFRDTEAFF
.,.,TRBJ2-1,TRBV6-2/TRBV6-3,TGTGCCAGCAGTTACACCACAATAGACAATGAGCAGTTCTTC,CASSYTTIDNEQFF
few,TRBD2,TRBJ2-7,TRBV28,TGTGCCAGCAGACTGACTAGCGAGCGCTACGAGCAGTACTTC,CASRLTSERYEQYF
.,TRBD2,TRBJ2-1,TRBV7-3,TGTGCCAGCAGCTCAGTGGCAGGGAGGGATGAGCAGTTCTTC,CASSSVAGRDEQFF
many,TRBD2,TRBJ2-5,TRBV5-1,TGTGCCAGCAGTCCAGGGACTAGCGGGGGTGAGACCCAGTACTTC,CASSPGTSGGETQYF
.,.,TRBJ1-2,TRBV7-2,TGTGCCAGCAGCACCCCCTTCGGGGAAGCTGGCTACACCTTC,CASSTPFGEAGYTF
.,.,TRBJ2-5,TRBV12-3/TRBV12-4,TGTGCCAGCAGCCGTATAGAGACCCAGTACTTC,CASSRIETQYF
once,TRBD1,TRBJ2-2,TRBV19,TGTGCCAGTAGGACGGGACAGGGAGAAACCGGGGAGCTGTTTTTT,CASRTGQGETGELFF
.,.,TRBJ2-6,TRBV14,TGTGCCAGCAGCCAAGACGTCGGAGGGGTGAGCTCTGGGGCCAACGTCCTGACTTTC,CASSQDVGGVSSGANVLTF
few,.,TRBJ2-3,TRBV30,TGTGCCTGGAGTGTACTGGGGACCACAGATACGCAGTATTTT,CAWSVLGTTDTQYF
.,.,TRBJ2-3,TRBV7-3,TGTGCCAGCAGCTTAAAGTTGAGGGACGATACGCAGTATTTT,CASSLKLRDDTQYF
.,TRBD1,TRBJ2-1,TRBV20-1,TGCAGTGCCGCGGTTCCAGGGGGCCACAATGAGCAGTTCTTC,CSAAVPGGHNEQFF
many,TRBD2,TRBJ2-5,TRBV7-2,TGTGCCAGCAGCTTAGGGGGAGCGGGAGGAGCGGAGACCCAGTACTTC,CASSLGGAGGAETQYF
.,.,TRBJ1-2,TRBV9,TGTGCCAGCGGCCCAGGGGGCTACACCTTC,CASGPGGYTF
many,TRBD1,TRBJ2-1,TRBV10-3,TGTGCCATCAGTGAGTCGATTGGGACAGTCAATGAGCAGTTCTTC,CAISESIGTVNEQFF
few,TRBD1,TRBJ1-5,TRBV29-1,TGCAGCGCTACGACAGGGGTGGGTCAGCCCCAGCATTTT,CSATTGVGQPQHF
.,.,TRBJ1-5,TRBV7-9,TGTGCCAGCAGCCCGGGACTTTATCGGCCCCAGCATTTT,CASSPGLYRPQHF
.,TRBD1,TRBJ2-7,TRBV7-9,TGTGCCAGCAGCTCCTTGACAGGGGTCAACGAGCAGTACTTC,CASSSLTGVNEQYF
.,.,TRBJ1-4,TRBV5-1,TGCGCCAGCCGAGGGATTCCAACTAATGAAAAACTGTTTTTT,CASRGIPTNEKLFF
few,.,TRBJ2-1,TRBV20-1,TGCAGTGCTAGAGATCCAGCGGCGGATCATGAGCAGTTCTTC,CSARDPAADHEQFF
few,TRBD2,TRBJ2-3,TRBV13,TGTGCCAGCAGCCTTAGGACTAGCGGGGACCTTAGCACAGATACGCAGTATTTT,CASSLRTSGDLSTDTQYF
.,.,TRBJ1-6,TRBV9,TGTGCCAGCAGCGTATCTAGAAATTCACCCCCCCACTTT,CASSVSRNSPPHF
few,TRBD2,TRBJ2-3,TRBV28,TGTGCCAGCAGTGGCGGGAGGAAAGATACGCAGTATTTT,CASSGGRKDTQYF
.,TRBD1,TRBJ1-1,TRBV7-6,TGTGCCAGCAGCTTGGGACAGGGAGGAATGTTTGAAGCTTTCTTT,CASSLGQGGMFEAFF
.,.,TRBJ2-6,TRBV5-1,TGCGCCAGCAGCATCCGATACAGGGACCTCAGTCTCTCTGGGGCCAACGTCCTGACTTTC,CASSIRYRDLSLSGANVLTF
once,.,TRBJ1-2,TRBV5-1,TGCGCCAGCAGCCCAGATTCCGGGACCTATGGCTACACCTTC,CASSPDSGTYGYTF